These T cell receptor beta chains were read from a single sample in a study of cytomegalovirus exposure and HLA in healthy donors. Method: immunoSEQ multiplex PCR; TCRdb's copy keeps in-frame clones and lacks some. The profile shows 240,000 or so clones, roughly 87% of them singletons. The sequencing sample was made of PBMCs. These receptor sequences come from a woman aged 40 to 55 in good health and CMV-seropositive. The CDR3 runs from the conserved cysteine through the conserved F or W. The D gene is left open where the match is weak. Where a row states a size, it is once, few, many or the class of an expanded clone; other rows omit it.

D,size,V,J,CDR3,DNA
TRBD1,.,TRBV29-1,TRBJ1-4,CSGPRGQGTRSTNEKLFF,TGCAGCGGACCCCGAGGACAGGGGACCCGCTCAACTAATGAAAAACTGTTTTTT
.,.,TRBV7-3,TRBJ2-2,CASSLSRGKPGELFF,TGTGCCAGCAGCTTATCCAGGGGAAAACCCGGGGAGCTGTTTTTT
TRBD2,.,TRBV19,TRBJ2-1,CASSIGTSGILNEQFF,TGTGCCAGTAGTATTGGGACTAGCGGGATTCTGAATGAGCAGTTCTTC
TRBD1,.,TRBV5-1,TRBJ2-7,CASSFGQGSGEQYF,TGCGCCAGCAGCTTTGGACAGGGATCAGGCGAGCAGTACTTC
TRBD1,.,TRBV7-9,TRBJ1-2,CASSLEGGQGKGYTF,TGTGCCAGCAGCTTAGAAGGGGGACAGGGGAAAGGCTACACCTTC
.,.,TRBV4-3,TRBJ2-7,CASSQDRRGGKSSYEQYF,TGCGCCAGCAGCCAAGATCGGCGGGGCGGGAAGAGCTCCTACGAGCAGTACTTC
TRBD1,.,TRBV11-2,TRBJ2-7,CASNRQGAWVQYF,TGTGCCAGCAATCGTCAGGGGGCGTGGGTGCAGTACTTC
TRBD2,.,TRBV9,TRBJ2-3,CASSDSGTTSTQYF,TGTGCCAGCAGTGACTCCGGGACTACCAGTACGCAGTATTTT
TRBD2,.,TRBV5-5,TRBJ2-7,CASSEAGSGIYEQYF,TGTGCCAGCAGCGAGGCCGGTAGCGGGATTTACGAGCAGTACTTC
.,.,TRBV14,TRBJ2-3,CASSQADTQYF,TGTGCCAGCAGCCAAGCGGATACGCAGTATTTT
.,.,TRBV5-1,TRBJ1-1,CASSLFEGVNTEAFF,TGCGCCAGCAGCTTGTTTGAGGGGGTGAACACTGAAGCTTTCTTC
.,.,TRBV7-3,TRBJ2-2,CASSLTTEPELFF,TGTGCCAGCAGCTTAACGACTGAGCCCGAGCTGTTTTTT
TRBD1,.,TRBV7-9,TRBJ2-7,CASSARDRIYEQYF,TGTGCCAGCAGCGCTCGGGACAGAATCTACGAGCAGTACTTC
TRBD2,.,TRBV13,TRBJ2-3,CASSAPRGGTDTQYF,TGTGCCAGCAGCGCCCCACGGGGGGGGACAGATACGCAGTATTTT
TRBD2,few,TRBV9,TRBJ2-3,CASSVGSGTSTDTQYF,TGTGCCAGCAGCGTAGGTAGCGGGACTAGCACAGATACGCAGTATTTT
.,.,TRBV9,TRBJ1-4,CASSVAPTGPNEKLFF,TGTGCCAGCAGCGTAGCTCCCACAGGGCCTAATGAAAAACTGTTTTTT
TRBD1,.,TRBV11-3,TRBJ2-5,CASSRPGTGGRETQYF,TGTGCCAGCAGCCGACCCGGGACAGGGGGTAGGGAGACCCAGTACTTC
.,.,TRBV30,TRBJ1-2,CAWSSTGYGYTF,TGTGCCTGGAGTTCAACGGGCTATGGCTACACCTTC
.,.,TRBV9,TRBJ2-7,CASSLQDSSSYEQYF,TGTGCCAGCAGCCTTCAGGACTCCTCGAGCTACGAGCAGTACTTC
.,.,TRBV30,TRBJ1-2,CAWSVRGILGGYTF,TGTGCCTGGAGTGTACGGGGGATCTTAGGTGGCTACACCTTC
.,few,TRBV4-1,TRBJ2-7,CASSQVGKISSGGEQYF,TGCGCCAGCAGCCAAGTGGGTAAGATTAGTAGCGGAGGAGAGCAGTACTTC
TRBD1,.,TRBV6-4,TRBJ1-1,CASSPGTGNTEAFF,TGTGCCAGCAGTCCAGGGACAGGGAACACTGAAGCTTTCTTT
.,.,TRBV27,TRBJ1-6,CASSFRDNSPLHF,TGTGCCAGCAGTTTCCGCGATAATTCACCCCTCCACTTT
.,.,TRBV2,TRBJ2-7,CASVDSFEVEQYF,TGTGCCAGCGTCGACAGCTTTGAGGTCGAGCAGTACTTC
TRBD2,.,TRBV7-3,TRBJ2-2,CASSSPGGEVTGELFF,TGTGCCAGCTCCTCGCCGGGGGGGGAAGTCACCGGGGAGCTGTTTTTT
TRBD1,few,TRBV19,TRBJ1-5,CASSILRQGTQPQHF,TGTGCCAGTAGTATACTTCGACAGGGCACTCAGCCCCAGCATTTT
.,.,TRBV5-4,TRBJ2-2,CASSTGQLNTGELFF,TGTGCCAGCAGCACTGGACAGCTGAACACCGGGGAGCTGTTTTTT
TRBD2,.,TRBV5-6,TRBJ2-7,CASSSPVAGGTYEQYF,TGTGCCAGCAGCTCGCCCGTAGCGGGAGGGACCTACGAGCAGTACTTC
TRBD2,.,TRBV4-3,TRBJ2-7,CASSQDPPSTRLAGGSYEQYF,TGCGCCAGCAGCCAAGATCCTCCCTCAACCAGACTAGCGGGAGGATCCTACGAGCAGTACTTC
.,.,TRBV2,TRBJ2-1,CASNSGSSYNEQFF,TGTGCCAGCAATAGCGGCAGCTCCTACAATGAGCAGTTCTTC